The 26 T cell receptor beta chains below were found in one sample sequenced in a study of T cell repertoires in cytomegalovirus infection. Using its own MiXCR run on the reads, TCRdb lists one record per CDR3 protein. The data hold about 310,000 distinct CDR3 sequences, with around a quarter observed a single time. Antigen specificity for these receptors is unknown. The sequencing used cultured PBMCs, collected from culture after CMV antigen stimulation. All receptors come from a human donor in good health (CMV status not recorded). Some clones in this sample may be carry-over from other donors' samples.

The sample holds a few counts of this clonotype. The gene calls are TRBV6-2 or TRBV6-3 and TRBJ2-1, with 14 bases identical to TRBD2. Germline CDR1 MNHEY, CDR2 SVGEGT. CDR3 size: 16 residues. V trimming: 6 bases; J trimming: 7 bases; junction bases outside the gene matches: 8. CDR3 protein: CASRGTSGRSSNEQFF. CDR3 bases: TGTGCCAGCAGAGGGACTAGCGGGAGATCTAGTAATGAGCAGTTCTTC.

This clonotype was counted at least ten times. The V gene is TRBV7-6, the J gene TRBJ1-2; D possibly corresponds to TRBD1 (6 bases). Germline assignment: CDR1 SGHVS and CDR2 FNYEAQ. The CDR3 loop spans 13 amino acids. V was clipped by 5 bases and J by 8 bases, with 15 bases between them. This CDR3 is CASSQQGREGYTF. Here the CDR3 DNA reads TGTGCCAGCAGCCAACAGGGACGGGAAGGCTACACCTTC.

The chain has TRBV7-2 and TRBJ1-1; 11 bases are shared with TRBD1. With V trimmed by 4 bases and J by 3 bases, 7 bases remained unmatched. CDR1 is SGHTA and CDR2 is FQGNSA in the germline V gene. This CDR3 spans 16 amino acids. DNA of the CDR3: TGTGCCAGCAGCTCCGGACAGGGGGCTGGTGACACTGAAGCTTTCTTT. Its protein is CASSSGQGAGDTEAFF.

The CDR3 DNA reads TGTGCCAGCAGCTGGTCCTTCTCCTACAATGAGCAGTTCTTC. Protein: CASSWSFSYNEQFF. The V and J genes are TRBV11-3 and TRBJ2-1; D gene uncertain. This CDR3 has 14 residues. V gave up 4 bases and J gave up 0 bases, with 7 bases separating them. The germline V gene has CDR1 SGHNT and CDR2 YENEEA.

This chain uses TRBV7-3 with TRBJ2-7, with D tentatively TRBD2 (6 bases). CDR3 length: 16 residues. Germline CDR1 and CDR2: SGHTA and FQGTGA. V lost 0 bases, J lost 0 bases, and 12 bases lay in between. CDR3: CASSLTGGVSSYEQYF. CDR3 DNA: TGTGCCAGCAGCTTAACAGGCGGGGTGAGCTCCTACGAGCAGTACTTC. Full variable domain (outside the CDR3, taken from reference TRBV7-3 and TRBJ2-7): GAGVSQTPSNKVTEKGKYVELRCDPISGHTALYWYRQSLGQGPEFLIYFQGTGAADDSGLPNDRFFAVRPEGSVSTLKIQRTERGDSAVYLCASSLTGGVSSYEQYFGPGTRLTVT.

This clonotype was seen more than once but under ten times. The chain recombines TRBV12-3 or TRBV12-4 with TRBJ1-2; D not certain. Between the trimmed V and J ends, which lost 2 bases and 2 bases, there was a span of 9 bases. This CDR3 spans 14 amino acids. The CDR3 nucleotides read TGTGCCAGCAGTTTACTCGGCAGGAACTATGGCTACACCTTC. The encoded protein is CASSLLGRNYGYTF.

This clonotype was seen at least ten times. V is TRBV7-8 and J is TRBJ2-1, with D maybe TRBD2 (6 bases). Germline assignment: CDR1 SGHVS and CDR2 FQNEAQ. CDR3 length equals 15 residues. Trimming took off 1 base at V and 6 bases at J, with 13 bases between the two ends. This CDR3 is CASSLGSGEVNEQFF. As DNA, the CDR3 is TGTGCCAGCAGCTTAGGGTCGGGAGAAGTCAATGAGCAGTTCTTC.

This clonotype was counted at least ten times. The chain uses TRBV7-2 and TRBJ2-3; no reliable D call. The V gene's germline CDR1 is SGHTA and CDR2 FQGNSA. Trimming removed 2 bases from V and 1 base from J, with 10 bases in between. The CDR3 contains 15 residues. In nucleotides, the CDR3 is TGTGCCAGCAGCTTACGGCAGTTCGGCACAGATACGCAGTATTTT. It encodes CASSLRQFGTDTQYF.

This clonotype was seen a handful of times. This sequence joins TRBV2 and TRBJ2-7, with TRBD1 matching 9 bases. Trimming at V came to 7 bases and at J to 5 bases, leaving 3 bases not matched to a gene. This CDR3 spans 12 amino acids. CDR1 is SNHLY and CDR2 is FYNNEI in the germline V gene. In DNA form, the CDR3 reads TGTGCCAGCAACAGGGGGCTCAACGAGCAGTACGTC. Protein: CASNRGLNEQYV.

The V gene is TRBV7-6, the J gene TRBJ2-3; D is undetermined. Trimming removed 5 bases at V and 0 bases at J, with 15 bases between. The CDR3 sequence is 16 residues long. CDR1 and CDR2 from the germline V gene are SGHVS and FNYEAQ. This chain's CDR3 is CASSTMEGLSTDTQYF. The CDR3 coding sequence is TGTGCCAGCAGCACCATGGAAGGGCTGAGCACAGATACGCAGTATTTT.

Only a few counts were recorded for this clonotype. This sequence joins TRBV7-2 and TRBJ2-3; perhaps TRBD2 as D (6 bases). V lost 5 bases to trimming and J lost 3 bases, with 15 bases between them. CDR3 length: 15 amino acids. Germline V gene sequence: CDR1 SGHTA, CDR2 FQGNSA. The CDR3 sequence is CASSRVQLATDTQYF. The CDR3, as DNA: TGTGCCAGCAGCCGAGTTCAACTAGCTACAGATACGCAGTATTTT.

This clonotype was detected ten times or more. The rearrangement joins TRBV10-3 to TRBJ2-3, with 9 bases matching TRBD2. Germline V gene lookup returns CDR1 ENHRY and CDR2 SYGVKD. This CDR3 is built from 17 residues. The V segment lost 3 bases and the J segment 4 bases; nucleotides outside the gene matches: 11. CDR3 residues: CAISEFSSGTSADTQYF. The CDR3 bases are TGTGCCATCAGTGAATTTTCTAGCGGGACTTCAGCAGATACGCAGTATTTT.

The chain combines TRBV4-3 with TRBJ2-4; unclear D gene. The CDR3 runs to 15 residues. V was trimmed by 1 base and J by 5 bases, leaving 12 bases between them. Germline lookup yields CDR1 LGHNA and CDR2 YSLEER. Written as DNA, the CDR3 is TGCGCCAGCAGCCAAGGTTCTCAGGCGCAAAACATTCAGTACTTC. Protein product: CASSQGSQAQNIQYF.

This clonotype was observed a handful of times. This chain uses TRBV4-2 with TRBJ2-7; D unclear. This CDR3 comprises 13 residues. Germline lookup yields CDR1 LGHNA and CDR2 YNFKEQ. Trimming left V 0 bases short and J 1 base short, with 4 bases between. The CDR3 sequence: CASSQELSYEQYF. CDR3 DNA: TGTGCCAGCAGCCAAGAACTATCCTACGAGCAGTACTTC.

This clonotype has just a few counts. The rearrangement joins TRBV19 to TRBJ2-1; 11 bases fit TRBD1. CDR1 is LNHDA, CDR2 SQIVND, per germline (reference sequence). After removal of 4 bases from V and 6 bases from J, the junction contained 8 bases not matched to a gene. The CDR3 contains 16 residues. Here the CDR3 DNA reads TGTGCCAGTAGTACACCTCGGGACAGGGGGGGCAATGAGCAGTTCTTC. Its translation: CASSTPRDRGGNEQFF.

This chain links TRBV4-3 with TRBJ2-3, with 9 bases matching TRBD1. The V gene end was trimmed by 5 bases and the J gene end by 2 bases; junction bases not matched to a gene: 5. This CDR3 comprises 15 residues. Germline CDR1 LGHNA, CDR2 YSLEER. The DNA for the CDR3 is TGCGCCAGCAGCGACGGGACAGGGCCCACAGATACGCAGTATTTT. Amino acid sequence: CASSDGTGPTDTQYF.

The chain couples TRBV20-1 to TRBJ2-5; 8 positions match TRBD1. The CDR3 length is 15 residues. The junction had 10 bases not matched to a gene; V was cut back by 6 bases and J by 1 base. Germline V gene lookup returns CDR1 DFQATT and CDR2 SNEGSKA (reference sequence). The CDR3: CSAPAGGAAQETQYF. In DNA form, the CDR3 reads TGCAGTGCACCCGCAGGGGGCGCGGCCCAAGAGACCCAGTACTTC.

V is TRBV19 and J is TRBJ2-1; 14 bases are a match to TRBD2. V lost 5 bases and J lost 7; bases outside the gene matches: 7. The CDR3 length is 16 residues. Germline lookup yields CDR1 LNHDA and CDR2 SQIVND (reference sequence). CDR3 sequence: CASSSVGTSGRNEQFF. The CDR3 DNA reads as TGTGCCAGTAGTTCAGTCGGGACTAGCGGGAGAAATGAGCAGTTCTTC.

The rearrangement uses TRBV12-3 or TRBV12-4 and TRBJ1-1; no reliable D call. With 4 bases removed from V and 9 bases from J, the gap between germline ends came to 12 bases. CDR3 length: 12 amino acids. CDR3 in amino acids: CASSSSTGKAFF. The CDR3 DNA follows: TGTGCCAGCAGTTCCTCGACGGGAAAAGCTTTCTTT.

This clonotype was seen a single time. The chain uses TRBV20-1 and TRBJ2-5; D gene unclear. Looked up from germline, CDR1 is DFQATT and CDR2 is SNEGSKA (reference sequence). Trimming took off 1 base at V and 4 bases at J, with 4 bases between the two ends. The CDR3 runs to 11 residues. The CDR3 nucleotides read TGCAGTGCTAGAGTGGGAGAGACCCAGTACTTC. Protein: CSARVGETQYF.

There are a few counts of this clonotype. The chain uses TRBV4-3 and TRBJ2-5; no reliable D call. The CDR3 has 15 residues. In germline, CDR1 is LGHNA, CDR2 YSLEER. V was shortened by 8 bases and J by 2 bases, with 18 bases between the two germline ends. The CDR3 DNA sequence: TGCGCCAGCTCCCTTTTCGGTGCGGCACAAGAGACCCAGTACTTC. Translated: CASSLFGAAQETQYF.

The chain is built from TRBV20-1 and TRBJ2-1, with D unresolved. The germline V and J ends were trimmed by 0 bases and 7 bases, with 13 bases remaining between them. CDR1 DFQATT and CDR2 SNEGSKA come from the germline V gene (reference sequence). The CDR3 runs to 14 residues. The CDR3 loop is CSARDRRVWNEQFF. DNA of the CDR3: TGCAGTGCTAGAGATCGTAGAGTGTGGAATGAGCAGTTCTTC.

The chain carries TRBV6-2 or TRBV6-3 and TRBJ1-1, with a tentative D call TRBD1 (5 bases). Between the trimmed V and J ends, which lost 3 bases and 11 bases, there was a span of 13 bases. From germline, CDR1 is MNHEY and CDR2 SVGEGT. The CDR3 spans 12 residues. The CDR3 here is CASSYPGTGAFF. The CDR3, as DNA: TGTGCCAGCAGTTATCCGGGGACTGGGGCTTTCTTT.

The sample holds a few counts of this clonotype. This sequence joins TRBV6-2 or TRBV6-3 and TRBJ2-1, with a weak D call TRBD1 (6 bases). Germline CDR1 and CDR2: MNHEY and SVGEGT. The germline V and J ends were trimmed by 6 bases and 9 bases, with 18 bases remaining between them. The CDR3 extends over 14 amino acids. CDR3 DNA: TGTGCCAGCAGCCACCCACAGGGAAGGGGTGAGCAGTTCTTC. Translation: CASSHPQGRGEQFF.

V is TRBV30 and J is TRBJ2-3; 14 bases map to TRBD2. CDR1 GTSNPN and CDR2 SVGIG come from the germline V gene (reference sequence). J lost 4 bases, V lost 0 bases, and 3 bases had no gene match. This CDR3 is 16 amino acids long. CDR3 sequence (DNA): TGTGCCTGGAGTGTCGGACTAGCGGGAGGACCAGATACGCAGTATTTT. Residues: CAWSVGLAGGPDTQYF.

This clonotype appeared many times. The rearrangement joins TRBV12-3 or TRBV12-4 to TRBJ2-5, with D perhaps TRBD1 (6 bases). Trimming cost V 6 bases and J 5 bases, with 13 bases left between them. CDR3 length: 13 residues. CDR3 DNA sequence: TGTGCCAGCAGCAATGGGGGCAGGGAGACCCAGTACTTC. Amino acids: CASSNGGRETQYF.